This T cell receptor (beta chain) was identified during a study of patients and donors after allogeneic stem cell transplantation. TCRdb used MiXCR to reprocess the RT-PCR reads, holding one entry per CDR3 protein. The repertoire holds tens of thousands of distinct CDR3 sequences, roughly 29% seen once, with roughly 29% in the top ten. This receptor was identified in a human donor who was either an allogeneic HSCT recipient or a stem cell or donor lymphocyte infusion donor (not recorded which). It is not recorded whose cells these are; they may come from a transplant donor. Sequencing was performed on blood, either unsorted or a sorted T cell fraction (not recorded which).

CDR3 bases: TGTGCCAGCAGTTCACCACAGGGTTACGAGCAGTACTTC. It specifies CASSSPQGYEQYF. The V call is TRBV12-3 or TRBV12-4, the J call TRBJ2-7, with D perhaps TRBD1 (6 bases). The germline V and J ends were trimmed by 4 bases and 4 bases, with 11 bases remaining between them. The CDR3 contains 13 residues.